The 15 T cell receptor beta chains below come from one sample, sequenced in a study of post-analysis software for immune sequencing data. Whole-study findings and limits: When patients were compared with controls, a handful of TRBV segments were more frequent, TRBV5-6, TRBV5-1 and TRBV20-1 among them.

Researchers reported that TCR beta cDNA libraries carried unique molecular identifiers. TCRdb re-analysed the PCR reads in MiXCR, keeping a single row per CDR3 protein. The repertoire holds 700,000 to 900,000 distinct CDR3 sequences, about 43% seen once, with 4.9% in the top ten. Antigens of these TCRs are unknown. Sequencing was done on a sample of blood. These receptors originate from a girl aged 5 to 17 with multiple sclerosis.

This chain joins TRBV7-9 and TRBJ2-5; D is undetermined. The DNA end lines up better with TRBJ2-7; the J call may be wrong. Germline-derived CDR1 and CDR2 are SEHNR and FQNEAQ (reference sequence). This CDR3 spans 11 amino acids. CDR3 in amino acids: CASSRFDEQYF. The CDR3 nucleotides are TGTGCCAGCAGCCGATTTGACGAGCAGTACTTC.

The chain joins TRBV18 to TRBJ2-3, with TRBD2 identical over 10 bases. The V segment lost 1 base and the J segment 3 bases; nucleotides outside the gene matches: 7. Looked up from germline, CDR1 is KGHSH and CDR2 is LQKENI. This CDR3 spans 17 amino acids. The CDR3 DNA sequence: TGTGCCAGCTCACCACACGGGACTAGCGTACGGACAGATACGCAGTATTTT. Its protein is CASSPHGTSVRTDTQYF.

The chain joins TRBV12-3 or TRBV12-4 to TRBJ2-5; perhaps TRBD2 as D (5 bases). V lost 6 bases to trimming and J lost 5 bases, with 22 bases between them. The CDR3 is 16 residues long. CDR3 loop: CASRALGPLSGETQYF. The CDR3 DNA reads TGTGCCAGCAGAGCCCTAGGACCGCTCTCGGGGGAGACCCAGTACTTC.

About this clonotype: One end of the junction varies from germline; a read error may be responsible. The chain is built from TRBV12-3 or TRBV12-4 and TRBJ1-4; tentative D call: TRBD1 (5 bases). CDR3 length equals 13 residues. CDR3: CASSLVRDEKLFF. The CDR3 DNA is TGTGCCAGTAGTTTAGTCAGGGACGAAAAACTGTTTTTT.

This clonotype was observed at least ten times. The CDR3 DNA reads TGTGCCAGCAGTTACCCCTTCAGGAGCCACAATCAGCCCCAGCATTTT. It encodes CASSYPFRSHNQPQHF. This sequence joins TRBV6-2 or TRBV6-3 and TRBJ1-5, with D uncertain. Trimming removed 2 bases from V and 3 bases from J, with 14 bases in between. Germline loops: CDR1 MNHEY, CDR2 SVGEGT. This CDR3 is built from 16 residues.

The chain is built from TRBV9 and TRBJ2-1, with D possibly being TRBD2 (6 bases). Germline V CDR1 and CDR2: SGDLS, YYNGEE. Trimming took 5 bases from V and 4 from J, leaving 10 bases between them. There are 13 residues in the CDR3. DNA for the CDR3: TGTGCCAGCAGAGGCGGGACTTACAATGAGCAGTTCTTC. Translation: CASRGGTYNEQFF.

This clonotype appeared a few times. The genes are TRBV20-1 and TRBJ2-3; D not resolved. The V end lost 3 bases, the J end lost 1 base, and 5 bases lay between the germline ends. The germline V gene has CDR1 DFQATT and CDR2 SNEGSKA (reference sequence). The CDR3 contains 12 residues. In nucleotides, the CDR3 is TGCAGTGCTAGTGCTGGCACAGATACGCAGTATTTT. Translating gives CSASAGTDTQYF.

This clonotype was observed a handful of times. This chain links TRBV20-1 with TRBJ2-2; 7 bases agree with TRBD2. The CDR3 length is 15 residues. V dropped 1 base and J dropped 7; count of bases not matched to a gene: 9. Germline CDR1 DFQATT, CDR2 SNEGSKA (reference sequence). The CDR3 DNA sequence: TGCAGTGCTAGAGTTCTTGAGGCTAGCGGCGGGGAGCTGTTTTTT. It is translated as CSARVLEASGGELFF.

This clonotype was seen once. This chain joins TRBV5-1 and TRBJ2-1; 7 bases are shared with TRBD2. With 2 bases clipped from V and 8 bases from J, the junction kept 10 bases outside the gene matches. This CDR3 has 15 amino acids. CDR1 and CDR2 from the germline V gene are SGHRS and YFSETQ. The CDR3 DNA follows: TGCGCCAGCAGCTTCGGAACTAGCGATTACGATGAGCAGTTCTTC. Its translation is CASSFGTSDYDEQFF.

The gene calls are TRBV7-2 and TRBJ1-1, with D hard to call. Germline CDR1 and CDR2: SGHTA and FQGNSA. With 1 base removed from V and 7 bases from J, the gap between germline ends came to 19 bases. The CDR3 length is 16 residues. CDR3 DNA: TGTGCCAGCAGCTTAGGCCCCACCCTGGTCGAGGATGAAGCTTTCTTT. It specifies CASSLGPTLVEDEAFF.

This clonotype appeared a few times. The chain is built from TRBV6-5 and TRBJ2-1, with 7 bases aligning to TRBD2. Germline V gene lookup returns CDR1 MNHEY and CDR2 SVGAGI. This CDR3 contains 14 residues. The trim removed 3 bases at V and 15 bases at J, leaving 14 bases unmatched. This chain's CDR3 is CASSYTRDYRQVFF. The CDR3 DNA reads as TGTGCCAGCAGTTATACCCGGGACTATAGGCAGGTGTTCTTC.

This clonotype occurred a few times. This chain uses TRBV6-5 with TRBJ2-7, with 9 nucleotides matching TRBD2. V was clipped by 6 bases and J by 2 bases; unmatched bases: 5. The CDR3 totals 14 residues. The germline gives CDR1 MNHEY, CDR2 SVGAGI. CDR3 sequence reads: CASRTGLAAYEQYF. The CDR3 DNA sequence: TGTGCCAGCAGGACGGGACTAGCAGCCTACGAGCAGTACTTC.

The V call is TRBV7-8, the J call TRBJ2-2, with TRBD2 matching 9 bases. CDR1 and CDR2 (germline): SGHVS, FQNEAQ. V shed 6 bases and J 3 bases; nucleotides not matched to a gene: 2. There are 14 residues in the CDR3. The CDR3 DNA follows: TGTGCCAGCAGGATAGCGGGAGACACCGGGGAGCTGTTTTTT. Protein: CASRIAGDTGELFF.

The rearrangement links TRBV20-1 to TRBJ1-3; a possible D gene is TRBD1 (5 bases). Trimming pared 2 bases from V and 0 bases from J, leaving 11 bases between. The germline gives CDR1 DFQATT, CDR2 SNEGSKA (reference sequence). The CDR3 runs to 15 residues. CDR3 residues: CSARYPGFSGNTIYF. Written as DNA, the CDR3 is TGCAGTGCTAGATATCCAGGGTTCTCTGGAAACACCATATATTTT.

The sample holds one count of this clonotype. V is TRBV9 and J is TRBJ1-1, with 7 bases that match TRBD1. The length of the CDR3 is 13 residues. With V trimmed by 3 bases and J by 6 bases, 5 bases remained unmatched. Germline loops: CDR1 SGDLS, CDR2 YYNGEE. The CDR3 region is CASSGGGAAEAFF. As DNA, the CDR3 is TGTGCCAGCAGCGGAGGGGGCGCGGCTGAAGCTTTCTTT.